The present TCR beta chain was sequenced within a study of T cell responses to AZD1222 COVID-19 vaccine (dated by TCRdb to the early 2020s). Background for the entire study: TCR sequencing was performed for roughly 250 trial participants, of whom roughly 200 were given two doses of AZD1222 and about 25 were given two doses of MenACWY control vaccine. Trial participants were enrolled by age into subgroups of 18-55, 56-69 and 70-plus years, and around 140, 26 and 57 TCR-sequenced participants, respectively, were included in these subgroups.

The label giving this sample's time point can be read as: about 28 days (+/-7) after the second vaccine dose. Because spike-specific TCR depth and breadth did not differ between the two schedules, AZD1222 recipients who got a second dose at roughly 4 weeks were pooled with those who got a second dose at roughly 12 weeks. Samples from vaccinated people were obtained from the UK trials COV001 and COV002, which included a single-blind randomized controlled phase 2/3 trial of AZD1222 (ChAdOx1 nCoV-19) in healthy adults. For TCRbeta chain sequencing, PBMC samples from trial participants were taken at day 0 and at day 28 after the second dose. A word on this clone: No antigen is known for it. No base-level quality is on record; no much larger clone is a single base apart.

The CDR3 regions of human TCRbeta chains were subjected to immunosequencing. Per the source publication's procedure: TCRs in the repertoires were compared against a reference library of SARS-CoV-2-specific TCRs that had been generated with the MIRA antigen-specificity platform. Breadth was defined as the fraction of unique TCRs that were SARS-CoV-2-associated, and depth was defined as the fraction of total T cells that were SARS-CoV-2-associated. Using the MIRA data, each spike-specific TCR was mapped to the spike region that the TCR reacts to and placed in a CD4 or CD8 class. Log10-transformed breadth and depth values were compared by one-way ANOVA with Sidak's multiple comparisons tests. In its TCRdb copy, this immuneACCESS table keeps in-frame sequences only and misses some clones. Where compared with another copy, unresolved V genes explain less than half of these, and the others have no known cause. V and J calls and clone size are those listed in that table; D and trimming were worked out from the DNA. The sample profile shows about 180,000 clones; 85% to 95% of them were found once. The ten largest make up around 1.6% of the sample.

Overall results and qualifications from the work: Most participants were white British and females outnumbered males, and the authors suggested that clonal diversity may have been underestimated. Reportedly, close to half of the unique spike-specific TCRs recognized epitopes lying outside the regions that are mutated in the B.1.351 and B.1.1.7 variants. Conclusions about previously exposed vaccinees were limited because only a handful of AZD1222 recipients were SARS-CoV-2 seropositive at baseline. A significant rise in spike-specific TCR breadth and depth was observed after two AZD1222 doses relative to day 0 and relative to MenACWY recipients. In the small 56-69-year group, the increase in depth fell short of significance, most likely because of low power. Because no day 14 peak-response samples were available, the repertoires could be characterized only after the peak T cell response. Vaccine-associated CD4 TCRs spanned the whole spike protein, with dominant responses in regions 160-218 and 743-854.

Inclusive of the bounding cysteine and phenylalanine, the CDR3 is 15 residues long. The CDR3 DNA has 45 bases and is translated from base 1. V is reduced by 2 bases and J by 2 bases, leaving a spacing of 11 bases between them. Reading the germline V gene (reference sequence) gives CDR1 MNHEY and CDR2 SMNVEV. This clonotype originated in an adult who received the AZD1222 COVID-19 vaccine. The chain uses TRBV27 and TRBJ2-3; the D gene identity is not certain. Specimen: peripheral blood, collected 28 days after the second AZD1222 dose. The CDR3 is CASSLGAADTDTQYF. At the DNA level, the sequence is TGTGCCAGCAGTTTAGGAGCTGCAGACACAGATACGCAGTATTTT.